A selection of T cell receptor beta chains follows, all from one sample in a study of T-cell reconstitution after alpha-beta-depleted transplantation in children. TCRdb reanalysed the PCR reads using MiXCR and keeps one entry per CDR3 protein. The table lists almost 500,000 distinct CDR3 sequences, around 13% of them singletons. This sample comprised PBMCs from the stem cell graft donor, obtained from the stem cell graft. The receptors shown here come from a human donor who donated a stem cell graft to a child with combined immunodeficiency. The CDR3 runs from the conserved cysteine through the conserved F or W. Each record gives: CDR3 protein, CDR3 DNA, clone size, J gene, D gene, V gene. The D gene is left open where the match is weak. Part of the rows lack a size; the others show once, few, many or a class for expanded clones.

CASSLSGGGAADTQYF	TGTGCCAGCAGCCTGAGCGGCGGGGGGGCCGCAGATACGCAGTATTTT	NA	TRBJ2-3	TRBD2	TRBV11-2
CAITPIANEQFF	TGTGCCATCACCCCCATCGCCAATGAGCAGTTCTTC	many	TRBJ2-1	NA	TRBV12-3/TRBV12-4
CASSGPGEVSSYEQYF	TGCGCCAGCAGCGGCCCCGGGGAGGTGAGCTCCTACGAGCAGTACTTC	NA	TRBJ2-7	NA	TRBV5-1
CATSTYRAGDSETQYF	TGTGCCACCAGCACCTACAGGGCAGGAGATTCTGAGACCCAGTACTTC	many	TRBJ2-5	NA	TRBV15
CASSRGSSGWYQETQYF	TGTGCCAGCAGCCGTGGCTCTAGCGGCTGGTACCAAGAGACCCAGTACTTC	few	TRBJ2-5	TRBD2	TRBV12-3/TRBV12-4
CASSYGGLGETQYF	TGTGCCAGCAGTTACGGGGGGCTCGGGGAGACCCAGTACTTC	few	TRBJ2-5	NA	TRBV6-5
CSATPIAGGLQETQYF	TGCAGTGCTACACCTATAGCGGGGGGCCTCCAAGAGACCCAGTACTTC	many	TRBJ2-5	TRBD2	TRBV20-1
CASSLAPSGTGELFF	TGTGCCAGCAGCTTAGCCCCAAGTGGCACCGGGGAGCTGTTTTTT	NA	TRBJ2-2	NA	TRBV7-2
CASSSFPGVDTQYF	TGCGCCAGCAGTTCGTTCCCCGGGGTTGATACGCAGTATTTT	few	TRBJ2-3	NA	TRBV5-1
CASSLVSQGSDTQYF	TGTGCCAGCAGCTTAGTGAGCCAGGGGTCAGATACGCAGTATTTT	few	TRBJ2-3	NA	TRBV7-9
CASSQDSGQETQYF	TGTGCCAGCAGCCAAGATAGCGGGCAAGAGACCCAGTACTTC	many	TRBJ2-5	TRBD2	TRBV3-1
CASTKGWGGDNEQYF	TGTGCCAGCACCAAAGGGTGGGGGGGCGACAACGAGCAGTACTTC	many	TRBJ2-7	NA	TRBV9
CSVTPNTGELFF	TGCAGCGTGACCCCGAACACCGGGGAGCTGTTTTTT	few	TRBJ2-2	NA	TRBV29-1
CASSLLGGVMNTEAFF	TGTGCCAGCAGCCTCCTAGGGGGGGTCATGAACACTGAAGCTTTCTTT	NA	TRBJ1-1	NA	TRBV4-2
CASNPGGPHGGTQYF	TGTGCCAGCAATCCGGGGGGGCCCCACGGCGGGACCCAGTACTTC	NA	TRBJ2-5	TRBD2	TRBV6-1
CASSLPGDPEAFF	TGTGCCAGCAGCCTCCCAGGAGACCCTGAAGCTTTCTTT	NA	TRBJ1-1	NA	TRBV5-5
CASSFLRGRGNGELFF	TGTGCCAGCAGTTTTCTCAGGGGGCGCGGAAACGGGGAGCTGTTTTTT	many	TRBJ2-2	TRBD1	TRBV6-5
CASSIAGRTDTQYF	TGCGCCAGCAGTATCGCGGGACGCACAGATACGCAGTATTTT	many	TRBJ2-3	NA	TRBV10-2
CASSLIGGYTDTQYF	TGTGCCAGCAGCTTAATCGGCGGATACACAGATACGCAGTATTTT	few	TRBJ2-3	NA	TRBV7-3
CASSPVPGEAFF	TGTGCCAGCAGCCCCGTCCCAGGTGAAGCTTTCTTT	once	TRBJ1-1	NA	TRBV7-9
CASSLSGGASDTQYF	TGTGCCAGCAGTTTATCGGGGGGGGCCTCAGATACGCAGTATTTT	few	TRBJ2-3	NA	TRBV27
CASRGDRVVEQFF	TGTGCCAGCAGGGGGGACAGGGTGGTTGAGCAGTTCTTC	NA	TRBJ2-1	TRBD1	TRBV28
CASSHKGRGQGEETQYF	TGCGCCAGCAGCCATAAAGGCCGGGGACAGGGGGAAGAGACCCAGTACTTC	few	TRBJ2-5	TRBD1	TRBV4-3
CASSGQSTNQPQHF	TGTGCCAGCTCGGGACAAAGTACCAATCAGCCCCAGCATTTT	few	TRBJ1-5	NA	TRBV27
CASSFRGWTGELFF	TGTGCCAGCAGTTTCCGGGGATGGACCGGGGAGCTGTTTTTT	NA	TRBJ2-2	NA	TRBV28
CASSPTVFNTGELFF	TGCGCCAGCAGCCCGACCGTTTTTAACACCGGGGAGCTGTTTTTT	NA	TRBJ2-2	NA	TRBV4-3
CASSQTGGNGGTQYF	TGCGCCAGCAGCCAAACAGGGGGAAATGGTGGTACGCAGTATTTT	many	TRBJ2-3	TRBD1	TRBV5-1
CASFGPGENSPLHF	NA	NA	TRBJ1-6	NA	TRBV6-1
CASSLREAGSVEQYF	TGTGCCAGCAGCTTGAGGGAGGCAGGGTCGGTCGAGCAGTACTTC	few	TRBJ2-7	NA	TRBV5-6
CAWGDRDKVSWPDTQYF	TGTGCCTGGGGAGACAGGGATAAAGTCAGCTGGCCAGATACGCAGTATTTT	few	TRBJ2-3	TRBD1	TRBV30